The 15 T cell receptor beta chains given below trace back to one sample, sequenced in a study of T cell responses to AZD1222 COVID-19 vaccine. Clones were sequenced by immunoSEQ multiplex PCR, and TCRdb holds only the in-frame ones, with some missing. Of 65,000 to 85,000 clones listed, approximately 90% were seen once; the top ten hold 5.2%. The sequenced sample was peripheral blood, obtained on day 0 of AZD1222 vaccination. The receptors shown here come from an adult in good health.

CDR3 residues: CASSRGLNEKLFF. As DNA, the CDR3 is TGTGCCAGCTCACGAGGACTTAATGAAAAACTGTTTTTT. The V gene is TRBV18, the J gene TRBJ1-4; no firm D call. The CDR3 sequence is 13 residues long. V was clipped by 4 bases and J by 4 bases, with 7 bases between them. The germline gives CDR1 KGHSH, CDR2 LQKENI.

V usage is TRBV28 and J usage is TRBJ1-5, with D possibly TRBD1 on 6 matching bases. Germline values: CDR1 MDHEN, CDR2 SYDVKM. This CDR3 is 16 amino acids long. V lost 5 bases, J lost 6 bases, and 20 bases lay in between. CDR3 DNA sequence: TGTGCCAGCAGTACCACACAGGGAACAGCGAGTCAGCCCCAGCATTTT. Translating it yields CASSTTQGTASQPQHF.

This clone was recorded once. The chain links TRBV7-9 to TRBJ1-1; D ambiguous. The CDR3 covers 16 residues. Germline V gene lookup returns CDR1 SEHNR and CDR2 FQNEAQ (reference sequence). The V end lost 1 base, the J end lost 7 bases, and 19 bases lay between the germline ends. In nucleotides, the CDR3 is TGTGCCAGCAGCTTAGAGTTTGCTCTCAGACCTTATGAAGCTTTCTTT. Amino acid sequence: CASSLEFALRPYEAFF.

The V call is TRBV7-2, the J call TRBJ2-7; D not resolved. CDR1 SGHTA and CDR2 FQGNSA come from the germline V gene. CDR3 size: 15 residues. The V gene lost 1 base and the J gene lost 0 bases, with 10 bases spanning the gap. CDR3 sequence reads: CASSLGGRVSYEQYF. CDR3 in DNA: TGTGCCAGCAGCTTAGGAGGACGGGTCTCCTACGAGCAGTACTTC.

This chain links TRBV2 with TRBJ1-1, with 7 bases that match TRBD1. Germline CDR1 is SNHLY and CDR2 is FYNNEI. V shed 9 bases and J 5 bases; nucleotides not matched to a gene: 6. There are 12 residues in the CDR3. CDR3 in amino acids: CASDRVRTEAFF. The CDR3 region has the DNA TGTGCCAGTGACAGGGTGCGGACTGAAGCTTTCTTT.

The rearrangement uses TRBV9 and TRBJ2-7; D might be TRBD1 (6 bases). Germline CDR1 SGDLS, CDR2 YYNGEE. This CDR3 comprises 15 residues. Trimming took 0 bases from V and 0 from J, leaving 10 bases between them. The CDR3 nucleotides read TGTGCCAGCAGCGTAGGGACAGCAGGCTCCTACGAGCAGTACTTC. Encoded protein: CASSVGTAGSYEQYF.

The genes are TRBV28 and TRBJ1-6; possibly TRBD1 for D (6 bases). Germline CDR1 reads MDHEN; CDR2 reads SYDVKM. The CDR3 consists of 17 residues. The ends were cut back, 6 bases at V and 7 bases at J, with 22 bases in the middle. The CDR3 here is CASRRDGGRRLNSPLHF. The CDR3 nucleotides read TGTGCCAGCAGAAGAGATGGGGGGCGTCGGCTCAATTCACCCCTCCACTTT. The entire variable domain, with the rest obtained from reference TRBV28 and TRBJ1-6, is as follows: DVKVTQSSRYLVKRTGEKVFLECVQDMDHENMFWYRQDPGLGLRLIYFSYDVKMKEKGDIPEGYSVSREKKERFSLILESASTNQTSMYLCASRRDGGRRLNSPLHFGNGTRLTVT.

V gene TRBV28 combines with J gene TRBJ1-4; D gene uncertain. The CDR3 has 14 amino acids. Trimming left V 2 bases short and J 0 bases short, with 4 bases between. Germline lookup yields CDR1 MDHEN and CDR2 SYDVKM. The CDR3: CASSLVTTNEKLFF. CDR3 in DNA: TGTGCCAGCAGTTTAGTGACAACTAATGAAAAACTGTTTTTT.

DNA of the CDR3: TGTGCCAGCAGTTACAACGAAAAACTGTTTTTT. It encodes CASSYNEKLFF. The chain has TRBV6-5 and TRBJ1-4; D remains unclear. V was shortened by 2 bases and J by 8 bases, with 3 bases between the two germline ends. This CDR3 contains 11 residues. Germline lookup yields CDR1 MNHEY and CDR2 SVGAGI.

The table lists this clone with a count of one. The chain recombines TRBV10-3 with TRBJ2-5, with a possible D match to TRBD2 (5 bases). CDR3 length: 16 amino acids. V lost 6 bases, J lost 4 bases, and 21 bases lay in between. CDR1 is ENHRY and CDR2 is SYGVKD in the germline V gene. The CDR3 bases are TGTGCCATCAGAGCTTCGGGGTCTGGGGAAAGAGAGACCCAGTACTTC. This codes for CAIRASGSGERETQYF.

This chain connects TRBV28 to TRBJ1-6; TRBD1 aligns across 9 bases. This CDR3 is 15 amino acids long. The junction had 5 bases not matched to a gene; V was cut back by 2 bases and J by 9 bases. Germline CDR1 is MDHEN and CDR2 is SYDVKM. The DNA of the CDR3 is TGTGCCAGCAGTTTAAGGGGGACAGGGAGTTCACCCCTCCACTTT. Translating gives CASSLRGTGSSPLHF.

This chain links TRBV28 with TRBJ1-2, with a possible D match to TRBD1 (6 bases). The V gene lost 7 bases and the J gene lost 4 bases, with 19 bases spanning the gap. The CDR3 has 15 residues. Germline assignment: CDR1 MDHEN and CDR2 SYDVKM. CDR3 in amino acids: CASTRPGQGTYGYTF. The CDR3 coding sequence is TGTGCCAGCACCCGACCGGGACAAGGGACCTATGGCTACACCTTC.

The genes are TRBV27 and TRBJ2-1; 9 nucleotides align to TRBD2. Germline V gene data show CDR1 as MNHEY and CDR2 as SMNVEV (reference sequence). The CDR3 loop spans 16 amino acids. With 5 bases clipped from V and 9 bases from J, the junction kept 14 bases outside the gene matches. CDR3 region: CASSPRLAVGRGEQFF. The DNA of the CDR3 is TGTGCCAGCAGTCCAAGACTAGCGGTTGGTAGGGGTGAGCAGTTCTTC.

The chain has TRBV5-4 and TRBJ2-5, with 7 bases that match TRBD1. Germline V gene data show CDR1 as SGHNT and CDR2 as YYREEE (reference sequence). The trim removed 4 bases at V and 1 base at J, leaving 4 bases unmatched. The CDR3 consists of 14 residues. The CDR3 DNA sequence: TGTGCCAGCAGCGAAACAGGGGCCCAAGAGACCCAGTACTTC. Translating it yields CASSETGAQETQYF. Supplemented by reference TRBV5-4 and TRBJ2-5, the full variable domain reads ETGVTQSPTHLIKTRGQQVTLRCSSQSGHNTVSWYQQALGQGPQFIFQYYREEENGRGNFPPRFSGLQFPNYSSELNVNALELDDSALYLCASSETGAQETQYFGPGTRLLVL.

The chain is built from TRBV28 and TRBJ1-2; 8 nucleotides agree with TRBD1. The CDR3 contains 12 residues. The V gene end was trimmed by 6 bases and the J gene end by 3 bases; junction bases not matched to a gene: 0. Germline values: CDR1 MDHEN, CDR2 SYDVKM. For the CDR3, the DNA is TGTGCCAGCAGGGACAGGGACTATGGCTACACCTTC. Protein product: CASRDRDYGYTF.